This T cell receptor (beta chain) was sequenced during a study of T-cell memory formation after mild COVID-19. Looking at the study overall: The study found TCR clusters largely donor specific.

V lost 4 bases, J lost 3 bases, and 17 bases lay in between. Per germline, CDR1 SGDLS and CDR2 YYNGEE. The CDR3 spans 15 residues. 5'RACE with constant-segment primers yielded barcoded, UMI-tagged TCR alpha and TCR beta cDNA libraries. TCRdb passed the 5' RACE reads through MiXCR, listing each CDR3 protein once. The data hold tens of thousands of distinct CDR3 sequences, with more than 11% observed a single time. This clonotype was seen a handful of times. Sequencing was carried out using PBMCs or a T cell subset sorted from them (not recorded which). The sequence came from an adult woman who had mild COVID-19 (a few samples of this study predate the infection). Cell type and time point are not known. The V call is TRBV9, the J call TRBJ2-7; D not resolved. The CDR3 reads CASSTNSVVGYEQYF. In DNA form, the CDR3 reads TGTGCCAGCAGCACCAACTCCGTCGTGGGCTACGAGCAGTACTTC.